The 8 T cell receptor beta chains in this list originate from one sample, sequenced in a study of CD8+ T cells in alopecia areata. cDNA serving as the sequencing template came from extracted, reverse transcribed RNA. Repertoires were generated with immunoSEQ multiplex PCR, while TCRdb's copy carries only in-frame clones and drops some. The sample holds about 200,000 clones; about 56% are singletons and the top ten take around 5.1%. Material for sequencing was CD8+ T cells sorted from blood. The source of these receptors is a human donor in good health.

This clone was seen more than once but under ten times. The chain uses TRBV29-1 and TRBJ1-2, with 7 nucleotides matching TRBD1. With 4 bases clipped from V and 7 bases from J, the junction kept 6 bases outside the gene matches. CDR3 length: 12 amino acids. CDR1 is SQVTM, CDR2 ANQGSEA, per germline. In DNA form, the CDR3 reads TGCAGCGTTGTCCAAGACAGGGTTGGCTACACCTTC. As protein: CSVVQDRVGYTF.

CDR3 amino acids: CSVTQVDAFF. The CDR3 DNA reads TGCAGCGTGACACAGGTAGACGCTTTCTTT. This sequence joins TRBV29-1 and TRBJ1-1, with D possibly TRBD1 on 5 matching bases. This CDR3 is built from 10 residues. The germline gives CDR1 SQVTM, CDR2 ANQGSEA. V was cut by 6 bases and J by 11 bases, with 13 bases left in between.

The chain has TRBV11-2 and TRBJ1-2; no definite D call. The CDR3 is made up of 12 amino acids. The germline V gene has CDR1 SGHAT and CDR2 FQNNGV. V was trimmed by 0 bases and J by 6 bases, leaving 5 bases between them. The CDR3, as DNA: TGTGCCAGCAGCTTAGAGAAGGATGGCTACACCTTC. This sequence encodes CASSLEKDGYTF.

CDR3 nucleotides: TGCGCCAGCAGCTTGGACGGACAGGGAGCCTATGGCTACACCTTC. It codes for CASSLDGQGAYGYTF. The chain recombines TRBV5-1 with TRBJ1-2; 8 bases match TRBD1. CDR1 and CDR2 from the germline V gene are SGHRS and YFSETQ. The V gene end was trimmed by 0 bases and the J gene end by 4 bases; junction bases not matched to a gene: 5. The CDR3 consists of 15 residues.

J is TRBJ2-6 and V is TRBV15; D perhaps matches TRBD1 (5 bases). CDR3 length equals 15 residues. The germline V gene has CDR1 LNHNV and CDR2 YYDKDF (reference sequence). V shed 9 bases and J shed 0 bases, with 12 bases lying between them. The CDR3 loop reads CATALGHSGANVLTF. The CDR3, as DNA: TGTGCCACAGCCCTGGGGCACTCTGGGGCCAACGTCCTGACTTTC. The full variable domain, rest sourced from reference TRBV15 and TRBJ2-6, is DAMVIQNPRYQVTQFGKPVTLSCSQTLNHNVMYWYQQKSSQAPKLLFHYYDKDFNNEADTPDNFQSRRPNTSFCFLDIRSPGLGDTAMYLCATALGHSGANVLTFGAGSRLTVL.

This clone has only one observation. This rearrangement joins TRBV30 to TRBJ1-2, with D hard to call. The CDR3 totals 14 residues. V gave up 0 bases and J gave up 6 bases, with 14 bases separating them. Per the germline V gene, CDR1 is GTSNPN and CDR2 is SVGIG (reference sequence). CDR3 sequence reads: CAWSVSPGQDGYTF. The CDR3 bases are TGTGCCTGGAGTGTAAGTCCCGGGCAGGATGGCTACACCTTC. The full variable domain, rest sourced from reference TRBV30 and TRBJ1-2, is SQTIHQWPATLVQPVGSPLSLECTVEGTSNPNLYWYRQAAGRGLQLLFYSVGIGQISSEVPQNLSASRPQDRQFILSSKKLLLSDSGFYLCAWSVSPGQDGYTFGSGTRLTVV.

This clone has just one count. The chain joins TRBV5-1 to TRBJ2-1; 7 nucleotides align to TRBD2. The CDR3 runs to 16 residues. Germline trimming cut 4 bases from V and 4 bases from J; bases unmatched to any gene: 11. In germline, CDR1 is SGHRS, CDR2 YFSETQ. In DNA form, the CDR3 reads TGCGCCAGCAGCCCGCCGTTAGCGGGCCGATACAATGAGCAGTTCTTC. This translates into CASSPPLAGRYNEQFF.

The rearrangement uses TRBV6-5 and TRBJ1-4; 7 bases are a match to TRBD1. The V gene end was trimmed by 5 bases and the J gene end by 2 bases; junction bases not matched to a gene: 2. Germline V gives CDR1 MNHEY, CDR2 SVGAGI. The CDR3 totals 14 residues. The CDR3 DNA sequence: TGTGCCAGCAGTACAGGGGTGACTAATGAAAAACTGTTTTTT. It codes for CASSTGVTNEKLFF.